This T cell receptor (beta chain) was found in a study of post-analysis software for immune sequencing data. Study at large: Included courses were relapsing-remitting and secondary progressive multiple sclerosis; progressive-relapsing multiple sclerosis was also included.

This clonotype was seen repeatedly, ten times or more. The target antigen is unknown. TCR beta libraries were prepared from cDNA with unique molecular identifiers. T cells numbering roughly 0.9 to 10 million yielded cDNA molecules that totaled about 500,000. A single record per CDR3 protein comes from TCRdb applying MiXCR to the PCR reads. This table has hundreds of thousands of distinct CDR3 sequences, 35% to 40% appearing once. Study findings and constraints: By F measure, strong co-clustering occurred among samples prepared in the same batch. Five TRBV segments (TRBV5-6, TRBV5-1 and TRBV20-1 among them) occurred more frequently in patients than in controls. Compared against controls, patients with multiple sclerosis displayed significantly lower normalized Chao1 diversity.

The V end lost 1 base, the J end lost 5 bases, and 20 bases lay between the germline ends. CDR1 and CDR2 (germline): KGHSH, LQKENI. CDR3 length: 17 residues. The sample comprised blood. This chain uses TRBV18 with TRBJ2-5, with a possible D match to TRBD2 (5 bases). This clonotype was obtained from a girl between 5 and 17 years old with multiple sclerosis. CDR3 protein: CASSPLILLDRGETQYF. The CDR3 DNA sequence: TGTGCCAGCTCACCACTCATCCTGCTAGACCGCGGGGAGACCCAGTACTTC. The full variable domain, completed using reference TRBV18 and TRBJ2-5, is NAGVMQNPRHLVRRRGQEARLRCSPMKGHSHVYWYRQLPEEGLKFMVYLQKENIIDESGMPKERFSAEFPKEGPSILRIQQVVRGDSAAYFCASSPLILLDRGETQYFGPGTRLLVL.